This entry describes one T cell receptor beta chain. Treatment noted: around 19 received Ad26.COV2.S at low or high dose, single or two shots; five or six received placebo; per-sample allocation not given. Specimen acquisition occurred on day 63 following the initial vaccine or placebo injection. This CDR3 spans 13 amino acids. Germline CDR1 and CDR2: LGHNT and FRNRAP. With 2 bases removed from V and 2 bases from J, the gap between germline ends came to 4 bases. The data were produced by immunoSEQ multiplex PCR, yet TCRdb's version contains in-frame clones alone and is incomplete. The table shows about 390,000 clones, with approximately 92% occurring only once. The data originate from a study of Ad26.COV2.S vaccination and SARS-CoV-2 variants.

This sequence joins TRBV12-5 and TRBJ2-1; the D is unclear. This specimen was peripheral blood, taken in a trial of Ad26.COV2.S vaccine versus placebo. The TCR was taken from a person between 18 and 59 years old who received the Ad26.COV2.S COVID-19 vaccine or a placebo. The CDR3 sequence is CASGLSAYNEQFF. The DNA of the CDR3 is TGTGCTAGTGGTTTGTCGGCCTACAATGAGCAGTTCTTC.